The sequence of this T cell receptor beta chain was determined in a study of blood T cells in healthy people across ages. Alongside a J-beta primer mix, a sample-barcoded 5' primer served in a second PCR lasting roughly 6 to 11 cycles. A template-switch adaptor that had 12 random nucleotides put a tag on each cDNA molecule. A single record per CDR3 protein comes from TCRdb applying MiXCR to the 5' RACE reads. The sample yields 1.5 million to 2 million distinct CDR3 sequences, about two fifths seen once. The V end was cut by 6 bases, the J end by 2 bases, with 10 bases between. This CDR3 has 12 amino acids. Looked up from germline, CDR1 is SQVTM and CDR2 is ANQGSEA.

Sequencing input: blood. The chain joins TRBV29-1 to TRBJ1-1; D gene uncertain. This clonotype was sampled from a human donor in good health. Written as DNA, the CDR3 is TGCAGCGTCCGGGCCTTAAACACTGAAGCTTTCTTT. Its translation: CSVRALNTEAFF.